This T cell receptor beta chain was sequenced in a study of metastatic and nonmetastatic thyroid tumors. The overall study: For malignant and benign thyroid patients, tumor or nodule tissue and blood were the sources whose repertoires were compared.

This clone was picked up many times. All patients were untreated before thyroid surgery. MiXCR re-clonotyped the PCR reads for TCRdb. Altogether tens of thousands of clones are present, about an eighth being singletons, with the ten largest covering roughly 5%. The sequence was collected from a female donor with papillary thyroid cancer or a benign thyroid nodule (not recorded which). Some clones in this sample may be carry-over from other donors' samples. Sequenced sample: blood.

Here the CDR3 reads CASSDSSGQGTDTQYF. In DNA, the CDR3 is TGTGCCAGCAGTGACTCGTCGGGGCAGGGCACAGATACGCAGTATTTT. The chain couples TRBV6-4 to TRBJ2-3; the D call may be TRBD1 or TRBD2 (5 bases each). Germline-derived CDR1 and CDR2 are MRHNA and SNTAGT. V shed 0 bases and J shed 1 base, with 11 bases lying between them. The CDR3 spans 16 residues.